The next 10 T cell receptor beta chains were all read from a single sample in a study of CD8 T cells in Susac syndrome. Random hexamers were used to reverse transcribe an amount of roughly 0.45 to 1 ug RNA. Each CDR3 protein is one row after TCRdb ran MiXCR on the immunoSEQ multiplex PCR reads. The sample records tens of thousands of distinct CDR3 sequences, roughly 95% being singletons. Sequenced sample: CD4+ T cells from PBMCs. These receptors all come from a human donor with multiple sclerosis.

The rearrangement uses TRBV6-2 or TRBV6-3 and TRBJ2-7; tentatively, D is TRBD1 (6 bases). The CDR3 runs 14 residues. In germline, CDR1 is MNHEY, CDR2 SVGEGT. Trimming cost V 6 bases and J 4 bases, with 16 bases left between them. The CDR3 sequence is CASRPQGLGYEQYF. The CDR3 DNA reads TGTGCCAGCAGACCCCAGGGGCTGGGGTACGAGCAGTACTTC.

The count of this clonotype is one. The J gene is TRBJ2-5, the V gene TRBV9; D is perhaps TRBD2 (7 bases). Germline CDR1 reads SGDLS; CDR2 reads YYNGEE. The germline V and J ends were trimmed by 0 bases and 0 bases, with 15 bases remaining between them. The CDR3 runs 17 residues. DNA for the CDR3: TGTGCCAGCAGCGTAGGAGCTGCGGGGGCTAACCAAGAGACCCAGTACTTC. This encodes CASSVGAAGANQETQYF.

This chain joins TRBV7-2 and TRBJ2-7; 7 bases line up with TRBD2. With V trimmed by 2 bases and J by 3 bases, 4 bases remained unmatched. Germline CDR1 and CDR2: SGHTA and FQGNSA. The CDR3 has 14 residues. CDR3 in amino acids: CASSLRLAGYEQYF. CDR3 DNA: TGTGCCAGCAGCTTAAGACTAGCAGGCTACGAGCAGTACTTC.

V and J are TRBV20-1 and TRBJ2-1; no firm D call. Trimming left V 5 bases short and J 7 bases short, with 18 bases between. Germline V gene lookup returns CDR1 DFQATT and CDR2 SNEGSKA (reference sequence). The CDR3 is made up of 14 amino acids. The CDR3 sequence is CSAANSGSINEQFF. The CDR3 coding sequence is TGCAGTGCTGCAAACTCCGGGTCCATTAATGAGCAGTTCTTC.

This chain uses TRBV11-3 with TRBJ2-5, with unresolved D. The CDR3 consists of 13 residues. The V end lost 5 bases, the J end lost 1 base, and 8 bases lay between the germline ends. Germline-derived CDR1 and CDR2 are SGHNT and YENEEA. The CDR3 loop reads CASSPQAQETQYF. CDR3 in DNA: TGTGCCAGCAGCCCCCAAGCCCAAGAGACCCAGTACTTC.

This sequence joins TRBV5-1 and TRBJ2-2; D may match TRBD1 or TRBD2 (5 bases each). V shed 0 bases and J shed 4 bases, with 7 bases lying between them. CDR3 length: 14 residues. Germline V gene sequence: CDR1 SGHRS, CDR2 YFSETQ. The CDR3 here is CASSLEGSTGELFF. For the CDR3, the DNA is TGCGCCAGCAGCTTGGAGGGGAGCACCGGGGAGCTGTTTTTT.

A single count supports this clonotype. This rearrangement joins TRBV12-3 or TRBV12-4 to TRBJ2-3, with TRBD1 matching 7 bases. V trimming: 6 bases; J trimming: 1 base; junction bases outside the gene matches: 7. The CDR3 is made up of 15 amino acids. CDR3 in DNA: TGTGCCAGCAGCCATGGGACAGAGCGCACAGATACGCAGTATTTT. This sequence encodes CASSHGTERTDTQYF.

The chain is built from TRBV12-3 or TRBV12-4 and TRBJ2-3; 12 bases line up with TRBD2. J lost 5 bases, V lost 1 base, and 7 bases had no gene match. The CDR3 length is 17 residues. For the CDR3, the DNA is TGTGCCAGCAGTTTAGACTCTAGCGGGGGGGTGAAAGATACGCAGTATTTT. Translation: CASSLDSSGGVKDTQYF.

This clonotype was seen only once. The chain uses TRBV9 and TRBJ1-1; no definite D call. CDR3 size: 15 residues. V was trimmed by 0 bases and J by 1 base, leaving 10 bases between them. Germline values: CDR1 SGDLS, CDR2 YYNGEE. Here the CDR3 DNA reads TGTGCCAGCAGCGTAGGCCCCCCCGAGAACACTGAAGCTTTCTTT. Translation gives CASSVGPPENTEAFF.

V gene TRBV27 combines with J gene TRBJ2-1; 7 positions match TRBD2. The CDR3 extends over 15 amino acids. Trimming took 5 bases from V and 5 from J; bases not matched to a gene: 9. CDR1 MNHEY and CDR2 SMNVEV come from the germline V gene (reference sequence). CDR3 sequence: CASSVRQGGNNEQFF. CDR3 in DNA: TGTGCCAGCAGTGTACGGCAGGGAGGGAACAATGAGCAGTTCTTC.